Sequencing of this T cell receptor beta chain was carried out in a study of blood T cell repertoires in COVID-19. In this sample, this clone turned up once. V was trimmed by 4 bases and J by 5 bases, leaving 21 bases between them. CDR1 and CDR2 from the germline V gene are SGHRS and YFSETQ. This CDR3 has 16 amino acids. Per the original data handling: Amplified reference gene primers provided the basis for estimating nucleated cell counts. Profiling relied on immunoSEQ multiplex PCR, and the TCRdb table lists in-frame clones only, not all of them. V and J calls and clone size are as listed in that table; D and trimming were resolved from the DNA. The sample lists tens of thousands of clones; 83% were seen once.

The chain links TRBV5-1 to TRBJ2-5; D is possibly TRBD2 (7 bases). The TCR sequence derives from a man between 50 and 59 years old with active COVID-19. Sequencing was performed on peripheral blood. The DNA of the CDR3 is TGCGCCAGCAGCGGGGGGGCAGCCACGGTTGGGGAGACCCAGTACTTC. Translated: CASSGGAATVGETQYF.